A selection of T cell receptor beta chains follows, all from one sample in a study of radiotherapy plus CTLA-4 blockade in lung cancer. This table comes from immunoSEQ multiplex PCR, and its TCRdb copy is limited to in-frame clones, with some not included. The data contain 84,000 or so clones, about 85% of them singletons. The source was peripheral blood, collected from a patient treated with radiotherapy plus ipilimumab. These receptors came from a human donor with non-small cell lung cancer that progressed on radiotherapy plus ipilimumab. Both conserved end residues are part of each CDR3. A D gene is named only where the DNA matches it firmly. Not every row has a clone size; where given, it reads once, few, many or a size class.

v_gene	abundance	j_gene	d_gene	CDR3nt	CDR3aa
TRBV19	.	TRBJ2-2	TRBD1	TGTGCCAGCGAACAGGGGGTCCCCACCGGGGAGCTGTTTTTT	CASEQGVPTGELFF
TRBV30	.	TRBJ1-5	.	TGTGCCTGGAGTGACAGCCTAAATCAGCCCCAGCATTTT	CAWSDSLNQPQHF
TRBV30	once	TRBJ2-3	.	TGTGCCTGGAGTGTACTTTCAGATACGCAGTATTTT	CAWSVLSDTQYF
TRBV6-4	.	TRBJ1-5	.	TGTGCCAGCAGTCGTGAATCCGGGAGCAATCAGCCCCAGCATTTT	CASSRESGSNQPQHF
TRBV2	.	TRBJ1-2	.	TGTGCCAGCAGCCCGGGGGTAGGCTATGGCTACACCTTC	CASSPGVGYGYTF
TRBV11-2	.	TRBJ2-1	.	TGTGCCAGCAGCACCCGGGCCGCTTACAATGAGCAGTTCTTC	CASSTRAAYNEQFF
TRBV19	.	TRBJ2-5	.	TGTGCCAGTAGTATAGTGCCCCTTCAAGAGACCCAGTACTTC	CASSIVPLQETQYF
TRBV6-5	.	TRBJ1-2	.	TGTGCCAGCAGCCCGGGTTCTAACTATGGCTACACCTTC	CASSPGSNYGYTF
TRBV18	.	TRBJ1-4	.	TGTGCCAGCTCACTGACGGAGGGCAGAAAACTGTTTTTT	CASSLTEGRKLFF
TRBV6-6	.	TRBJ2-7	.	TGTGCCAGCAGTTCCGCCTACGAGCAGTACTTC	CASSSAYEQYF
TRBV18	once	TRBJ2-1	TRBD2	TGTGCCAGCTCACCGCTCACGGGGGGCAATGAGCAGTTCTTC	CASSPLTGGNEQFF
TRBV4-1	.	TRBJ1-1	TRBD1	TGCGCCAGCAGCCAAGATCGGCGGACAGGGGGAGGTTACACTGAAGCTTTCTTT	CASSQDRRTGGGYTEAFF
TRBV19	.	TRBJ2-2	TRBD2	TGTGCCAGTCGAAGCGGGGACGCAAACACCGGGGAGCTGTTTTTT	CASRSGDANTGELFF
TRBV28	.	TRBJ1-4	TRBD1	TGTGCCAGCAGGGAACAGGGGGGAAATGAAAAACTGTTTTTT	CASREQGGNEKLFF
TRBV4-1	.	TRBJ1-3	.	TGCGCCAGCAGCCAACAACCCAGGGATTTAAACACCATATATTTT	CASSQQPRDLNTIYF
TRBV5-1	.	TRBJ1-2	TRBD1	TGCGCCAGCAGTCCGGGGACAGGCGCCTCGGGAGGCTACACCTTC	CASSPGTGASGGYTF
TRBV9	.	TRBJ2-5	TRBD2	TGTGCCAGCAGCGTAGCGGGTAGCGGGGGCCCCCAAGAGACCCAGTACTTC	CASSVAGSGGPQETQYF
TRBV5-1	.	TRBJ1-5	.	TGCGCCAGCAGTTCCGGGACACCTAATCAGCCCCAGCATTTT	CASSSGTPNQPQHF
TRBV29-1	.	TRBJ2-3	.	TGCAGCGTTGAAGAGGGGCGAAACCCAGATACGCAGTATTTT	CSVEEGRNPDTQYF
TRBV2	.	TRBJ2-1	TRBD1	TGTGCCAGCAAGGACAGGGGGCTTTACAATGAGCAGTTCTTC	CASKDRGLYNEQFF
TRBV30	.	TRBJ2-3	TRBD2	TGTGCCTGGAACAACAGGGTGGGAACTAGCGGGCACACAGATACGCAGTATTTT	CAWNNRVGTSGHTDTQYF
TRBV27	.	TRBJ2-1	.	TGTGCCAGCAGTTTATACATCTTGGATGAGCAGTTCTTC	CASSLYILDEQFF
TRBV4-1	few	TRBJ1-6	TRBD1	TGCGCCAGCAACCGATATCGGGACAGGGGATCACCCCTCCACTTT	CASNRYRDRGSPLHF
TRBV11-3	few	TRBJ2-4	TRBD1	TGTGCCAGCACCAAAACATTGGCAGGGGGAAACATTCAGTACTTC	CASTKTLAGGNIQYF
TRBV2	once	TRBJ2-3	.	TGTGCCAGCAGACACACCGGGTCGGTCACCACAGATACGCAGTATTTT	CASRHTGSVTTDTQYF
TRBV19	.	TRBJ1-3	.	TGTGCTTCGGGGGGGATATCTGGAAACACCATATATTTT	CASGGISGNTIYF
TRBV29-1	few	TRBJ2-7	.	TGCAGCGCCGCCGACTACGAGCAGTACTTC	CSAADYEQYF
TRBV13	.	TRBJ2-5	TRBD2	TGTGCCAGCAGCTTAGTGGGACTAGCGGGGGACCAAGAGACCCAGTACTTC	CASSLVGLAGDQETQYF
TRBV9	.	TRBJ1-1	.	TGTGCCAGCATCTACATGATGGGGACCCAAAACACTGAAGCTTTCTTT	CASIYMMGTQNTEAFF
TRBV30	once	TRBJ1-4	TRBD1	TGTGCCGGATCAGGGGGCTCTGAAAAACTGTTTTTT	CAGSGGSEKLFF
TRBV6-1	.	TRBJ2-2	.	TGTGCCAGCAGAGAGAGGAGTGCCGGGGAGCTGTTTTTT	CASRERSAGELFF
TRBV5-4	.	TRBJ2-6	.	TGTGCCAGCAGCGGATCGGCCCAGGCCAACGTCCTGACTTTC	CASSGSAQANVLTF
TRBV27	.	TRBJ2-3	.	TGTGCCAGCAGCTCAGGTAGGAGCGGGCCATCTCCTAGCACAGATACGCAGTATTTT	CASSSGRSGPSPSTDTQYF
TRBV15	medium-sized	TRBJ1-3	.	TGTGCCACCAGCATACCGCATAGGGGCTCTGGAAACACCATATATTTT	CATSIPHRGSGNTIYF
TRBV18	.	TRBJ2-2	.	TGTGCCACCACAGGGAGTCTCGTCCCCGGGGAGCTGTTTTTT	CATTGSLVPGELFF
TRBV29-1	.	TRBJ1-2	TRBD1	TGCAGCGCCCAGGGACAGGGAGGATCCTATGGCTACACCTTC	CSAQGQGGSYGYTF
TRBV11-1	.	TRBJ2-1	TRBD2	TGTGCCAGCAGCATTATAGCGGGAGTCAATGAGCAGTTCTTC	CASSIIAGVNEQFF
TRBV19	.	TRBJ1-5	.	TGTGCCAGTTGCCGGACGAATAATCAGCCCCAGCATTTT	CASCRTNNQPQHF
TRBV30	.	TRBJ1-2	.	TGTGCCTGGAGTCGACGGGGGAAGGACTATGGCTACACCTTC	CAWSRRGKDYGYTF
TRBV12-1	.	TRBJ2-7	.	TGTGCCAGCAGCTTTGTGTCCGGACAGGGGTACGAGCAGTACTTC	CASSFVSGQGYEQYF
TRBV9	.	TRBJ2-1	TRBD2	TGTGCCAGCAGCGAGGGACTAGCGGGGGGGCCCTACAATGAGCAGTTCTTC	CASSEGLAGGPYNEQFF
TRBV4-3	.	TRBJ1-2	.	TGCGCCAGCAGCCAAGCCCCTTGGGGCAGTACCACCGATGGCTACACCTTC	CASSQAPWGSTTDGYTF
TRBV7-6	once	TRBJ2-1	TRBD1	TGTGCCAGCAGCTTAGGGACAGGGGGTGATGAGCAGTTCTTC	CASSLGTGGDEQFF
TRBV29-1	few	TRBJ1-3	.	TGCAGCGTTGGGCAGTCTGGAAACACCATATATTTT	CSVGQSGNTIYF
TRBV9	.	TRBJ2-5	.	TGTGCCAGCAGCCACTATGGAGCGGTACAAGAGACCCAGTACTTC	CASSHYGAVQETQYF
TRBV5-4	.	TRBJ2-7	TRBD2	TGTGCCAGCAGCGCAACTAGCGGGGAAATTCCGGAGCAGTACTTC	CASSATSGEIPEQYF
TRBV5-6	few	TRBJ2-1	TRBD2	TGTGCCAGCAGCCTGGACGCACTAGCGGGATTAGCCGTCGCGGGGGAGCAGTTCTTC	CASSLDALAGLAVAGEQFF
TRBV19	.	TRBJ1-2	.	TGTGCCAGTAGTCGGCCTAACTATGGCTACACCTTC	CASSRPNYGYTF
TRBV9	.	TRBJ2-4	.	TGTGCCAGCAGCACTCAGGGGGCCAAAAACATTCAGTACTTC	CASSTQGAKNIQYF
TRBV6-5	.	TRBJ2-7	TRBD1	TGTGCCAGCAGTTATAAGACAGGGAGTCCCTACGAGCAGTACTTC	CASSYKTGSPYEQYF
TRBV5-4	.	TRBJ1-2	.	TGTGCCAGCAGCTTGGGGGCAGATGTCTATGGCTACACCTTC	CASSLGADVYGYTF